This T cell receptor beta chain came from a study of T cells in Graves' hyperthyroidism and ophthalmopathy. About the research overall: Staff took peripheral blood when the initial diagnosis was made, before any treatment began.

RNA transcripts gave rise to amplified TCR beta CDR3 regions. The HTBI primer set served for first-round RT-PCR of the TCR CDR3. Each CDR3 protein is one row after TCRdb ran MiXCR on the multiplex PCR reads. Of approximately 600,000 distinct CDR3 sequences in the sample, around 16% are singletons; the top ten hold 3% to 4%. This clonotype was seen repeatedly, ten times or more. The study defined stable Graves' hyperthyroidism as no ophthalmopathy progression within 18 months. Diagnosis of hyperthyroidism was new in patients aged 18 to 65, and its duration was under 2 months. CDR1 is SNHLY and CDR2 is FYNNEI in the germline V gene. The CDR3 is 15 amino acids. V trimming: 4 bases; J trimming: 6 bases; junction bases outside the gene matches: 5.

The sample comprised blood. This receptor was identified in a woman between 25 and 40 years old with Graves' hyperthyroidism. V and J are TRBV2 and TRBJ2-7; 14 bases fit TRBD2. The CDR3 here is CASSGGLAGAGEQYF. The CDR3 coding sequence is TGTGCCAGCAGTGGGGGACTAGCGGGAGCTGGCGAGCAGTACTTC. The variable domain in full, with the rest retrieved from reference TRBV2 and TRBJ2-7, is EPEVTQTPSHQVTQMGQEVILRCVPISNHLYFYWYRQILGQKVEFLVSFYNNEISEKSEIFDDQFSVERPDGSNFTLKIRSTKLEDSAMYFCASSGGLAGAGEQYFGPGTRLTVT.